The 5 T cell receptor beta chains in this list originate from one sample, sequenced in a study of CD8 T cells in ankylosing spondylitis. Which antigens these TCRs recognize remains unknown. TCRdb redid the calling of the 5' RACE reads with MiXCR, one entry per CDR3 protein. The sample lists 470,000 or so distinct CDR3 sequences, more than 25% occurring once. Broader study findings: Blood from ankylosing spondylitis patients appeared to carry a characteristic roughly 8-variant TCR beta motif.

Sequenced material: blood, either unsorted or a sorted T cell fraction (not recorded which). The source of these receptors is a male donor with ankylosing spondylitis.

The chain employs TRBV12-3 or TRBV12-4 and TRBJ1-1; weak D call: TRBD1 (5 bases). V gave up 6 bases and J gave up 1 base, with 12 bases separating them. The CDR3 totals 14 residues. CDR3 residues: CASRTGTENTEAFF. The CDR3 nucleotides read TGTGCCAGCAGAACCGGGACTGAGAACACTGAAGCTTTCTTT.

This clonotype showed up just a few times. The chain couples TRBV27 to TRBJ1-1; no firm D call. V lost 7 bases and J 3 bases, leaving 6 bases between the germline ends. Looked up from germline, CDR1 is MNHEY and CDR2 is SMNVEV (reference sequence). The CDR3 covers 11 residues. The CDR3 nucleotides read TGTGCCAGCATCCGGGACACTGAAGCTTTCTTT. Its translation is CASIRDTEAFF.

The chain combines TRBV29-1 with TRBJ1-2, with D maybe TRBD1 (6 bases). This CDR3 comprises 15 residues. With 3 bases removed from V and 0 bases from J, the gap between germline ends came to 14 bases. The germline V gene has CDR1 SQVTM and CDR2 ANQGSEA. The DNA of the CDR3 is TGCAGCGTTGATCGGGGGGCGACTACTAACTATGGCTACACCTTC. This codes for CSVDRGATTNYGYTF. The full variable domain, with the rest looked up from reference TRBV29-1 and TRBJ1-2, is SAVISQKPSRDICQRGTSLTIQCQVDSQVTMMFWYRQQPGQSLTLIATANQGSEATYESGFVIDKFPISRPNLTFSTLTVSNMSPEDSSIYLCSVDRGATTNYGYTFGSGTRLTVV.

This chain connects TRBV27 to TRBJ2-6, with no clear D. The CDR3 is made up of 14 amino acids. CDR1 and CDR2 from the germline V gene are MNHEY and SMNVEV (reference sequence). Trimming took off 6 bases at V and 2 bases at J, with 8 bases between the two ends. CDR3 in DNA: TGTGCCAGCAGGAGGTTCGCTGGGGCCAACGTCCTGACTTTC. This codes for CASRRFAGANVLTF.

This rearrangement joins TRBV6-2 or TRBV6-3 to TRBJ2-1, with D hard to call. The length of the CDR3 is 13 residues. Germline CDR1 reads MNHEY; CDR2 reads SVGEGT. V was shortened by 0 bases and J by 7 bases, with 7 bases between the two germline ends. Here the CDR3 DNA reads TGTGCCAGCAGTTACTCCCTGGGGAATGAGCAGTTCTTC. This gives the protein CASSYSLGNEQFF.